Given below is one TCR beta chain in context. Its antigen is not known. The investigators amplified TCR beta CDR3 regions from RNA transcripts. The HTBI set primed first-round TCR CDR3 RT-PCR. TCRdb reprocessed the multiplex PCR reads with MiXCR, giving one entry per CDR3 protein. The data hold about 690,000 distinct CDR3 sequences, with about 18% observed a single time. The data were obtained in a study of T cells in Graves' hyperthyroidism and ophthalmopathy. Study background: The authors collected peripheral blood at initial diagnosis, before any treatment. Study-level points and caveats: Appearing also in blood were most of the thyroid clonotypes expanded above 0.001.

The authors deemed Graves' hyperthyroidism stable absent ophthalmopathy progression within 18 months. Germline CDR1 reads SGHVS; CDR2 reads FNYEAQ. The CDR3 contains 13 residues. Trimming pared 5 bases from V and 5 bases from J, leaving 13 bases between. The chain combines TRBV7-6 with TRBJ2-7; D uncertain. Sequencing input: blood. This TCR was sampled from a man aged 45 to 65 with Graves' hyperthyroidism. CDR3 protein: CASSPNPSDEQYF. The CDR3 coding sequence is TGTGCCAGCAGCCCCAACCCGAGCGACGAGCAGTACTTC.